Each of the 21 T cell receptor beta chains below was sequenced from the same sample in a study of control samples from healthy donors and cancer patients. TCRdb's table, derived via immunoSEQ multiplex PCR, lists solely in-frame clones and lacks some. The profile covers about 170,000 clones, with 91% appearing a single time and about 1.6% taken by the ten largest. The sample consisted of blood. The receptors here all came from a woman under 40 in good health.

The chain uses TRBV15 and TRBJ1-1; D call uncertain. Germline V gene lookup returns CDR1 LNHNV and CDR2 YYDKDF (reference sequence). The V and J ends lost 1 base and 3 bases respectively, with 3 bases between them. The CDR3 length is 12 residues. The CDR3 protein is CATSRGDTEAFF. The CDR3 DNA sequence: TGTGCCACCAGCAGAGGCGACACTGAAGCTTTCTTT. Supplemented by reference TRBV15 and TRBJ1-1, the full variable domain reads DAMVIQNPRYQVTQFGKPVTLSCSQTLNHNVMYWYQQKSSQAPKLLFHYYDKDFNNEADTPDNFQSRRPNTSFCFLDIRSPGLGDTAMYLCATSRGDTEAFFGQGTRLTVV.

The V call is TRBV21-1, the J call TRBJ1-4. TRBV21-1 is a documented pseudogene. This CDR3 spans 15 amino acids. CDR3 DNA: TGTGCCAGCAGCAAATACGCCCGCTCTAATGAAAAACTGTTTTTT. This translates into CASSKYARSNEKLFF.

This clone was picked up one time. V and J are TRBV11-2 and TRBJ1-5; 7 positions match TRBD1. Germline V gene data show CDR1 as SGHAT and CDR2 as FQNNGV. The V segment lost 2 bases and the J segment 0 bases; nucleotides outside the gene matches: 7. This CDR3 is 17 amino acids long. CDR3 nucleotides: TGTGCCAGCAGCTTAAGGGCAGGGGGGAATAGCAATCAGCCCCAGCATTTT. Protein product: CASSLRAGGNSNQPQHF.

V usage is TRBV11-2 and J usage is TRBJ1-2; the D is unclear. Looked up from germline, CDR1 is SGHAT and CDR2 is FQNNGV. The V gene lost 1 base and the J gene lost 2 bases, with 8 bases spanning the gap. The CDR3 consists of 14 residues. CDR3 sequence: CASSLGIRNYGYTF. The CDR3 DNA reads TGTGCCAGCAGCTTAGGGATTAGGAACTATGGCTACACCTTC.

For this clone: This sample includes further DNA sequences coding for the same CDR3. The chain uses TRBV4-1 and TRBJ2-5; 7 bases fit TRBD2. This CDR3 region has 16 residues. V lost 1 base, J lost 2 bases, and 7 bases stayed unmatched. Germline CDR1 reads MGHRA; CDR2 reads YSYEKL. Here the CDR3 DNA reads TGCGCCAGCAGCCAAGGGTGGGTGGGGGGGCAAGAGACCCAGTACTTC. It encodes CASSQGWVGGQETQYF.

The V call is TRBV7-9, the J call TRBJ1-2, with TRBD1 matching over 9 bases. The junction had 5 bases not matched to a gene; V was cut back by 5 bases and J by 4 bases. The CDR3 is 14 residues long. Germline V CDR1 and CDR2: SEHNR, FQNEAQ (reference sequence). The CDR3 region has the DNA TGTGCCAGCAGCAACCGGGACAGGGCCTATGGCTACACCTTC. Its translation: CASSNRDRAYGYTF.

CDR3 coding DNA: TGCGCCAGCAGCCAAGATCCAGCGGGAGTATACAATGAGCAGTTCTTC. It translates to CASSQDPAGVYNEQFF. V usage is TRBV4-3 and J usage is TRBJ2-1, with 8 positions matching TRBD2. The J segment lost 4 bases and the V segment lost 0 bases, leaving 5 bases of the junction unmatched. The length of the CDR3 is 16 residues. The germline gives CDR1 LGHNA, CDR2 YSLEER.

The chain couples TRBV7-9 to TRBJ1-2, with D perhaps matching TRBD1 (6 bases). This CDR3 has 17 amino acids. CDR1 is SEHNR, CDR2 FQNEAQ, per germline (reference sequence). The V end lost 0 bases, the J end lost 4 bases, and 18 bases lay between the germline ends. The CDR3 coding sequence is TGTGCCAGCAGCTTAGCGCGCTGGGGGGCCCATGCCTATGGCTACACCTTC. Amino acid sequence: CASSLARWGAHAYGYTF.

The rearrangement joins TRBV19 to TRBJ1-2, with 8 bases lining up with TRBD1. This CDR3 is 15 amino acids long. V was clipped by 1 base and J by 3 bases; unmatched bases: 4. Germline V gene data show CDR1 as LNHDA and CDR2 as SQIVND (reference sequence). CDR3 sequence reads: CASSIGRGRDYGYTF. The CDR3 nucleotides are TGTGCCAGTAGTATAGGCAGGGGGCGCGACTATGGCTACACCTTC. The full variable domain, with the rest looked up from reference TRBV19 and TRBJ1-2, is DGGITQSPKYLFRKEGQNVTLSCEQNLNHDAMYWYRQDPGQGLRLIYYSQIVNDFQKGDIAEGYSVSREKKESFPLTVTSAQKNPTAFYLCASSIGRGRDYGYTFGSGTRLTVV.

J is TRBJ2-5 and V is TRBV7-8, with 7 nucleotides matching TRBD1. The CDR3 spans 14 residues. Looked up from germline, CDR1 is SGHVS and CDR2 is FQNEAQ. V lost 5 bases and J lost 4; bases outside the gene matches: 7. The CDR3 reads CASSPTTGSETQYF. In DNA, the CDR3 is TGTGCCAGCAGCCCGACGACAGGGTCAGAGACCCAGTACTTC.

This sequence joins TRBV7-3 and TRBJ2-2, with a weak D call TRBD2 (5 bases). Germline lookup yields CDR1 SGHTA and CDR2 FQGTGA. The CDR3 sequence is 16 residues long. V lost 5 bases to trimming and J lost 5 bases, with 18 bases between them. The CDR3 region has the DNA TGTGCCAGCAGCCACAATGGACTTACTGGGACCGGGGAGCTGTTTTTT. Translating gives CASSHNGLTGTGELFF.

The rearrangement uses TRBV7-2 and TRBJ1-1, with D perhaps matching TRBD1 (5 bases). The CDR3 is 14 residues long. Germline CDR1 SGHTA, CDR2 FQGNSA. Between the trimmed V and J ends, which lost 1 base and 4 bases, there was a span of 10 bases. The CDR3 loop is CASSLGGPGTEAFF. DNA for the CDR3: TGTGCCAGCAGCTTAGGGGGCCCCGGCACTGAAGCTTTCTTT. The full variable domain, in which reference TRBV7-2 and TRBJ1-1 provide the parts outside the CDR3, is GAGVSQSPSNKVTEKGKDVELRCDPISGHTALYWYRQSLGQGLEFLIYFQGNSAPDKSGLPSDRFSAERTGGSVSTLTIQRTQQEDSAVYLCASSLGGPGTEAFFGQGTRLTVV.

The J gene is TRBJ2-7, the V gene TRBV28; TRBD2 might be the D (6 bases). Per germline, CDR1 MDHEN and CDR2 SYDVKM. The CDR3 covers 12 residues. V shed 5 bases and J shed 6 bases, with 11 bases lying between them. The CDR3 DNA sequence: TGTGCCAGCAGTGGGGGACTCCCCGAGCAGTACTTC. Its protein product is CASSGGLPEQYF. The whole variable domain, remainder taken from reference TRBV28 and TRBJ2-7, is DVKVTQSSRYLVKRTGEKVFLECVQDMDHENMFWYRQDPGLGLRLIYFSYDVKMKEKGDIPEGYSVSREKKERFSLILESASTNQTSMYLCASSGGLPEQYFGPGTRLTVT.

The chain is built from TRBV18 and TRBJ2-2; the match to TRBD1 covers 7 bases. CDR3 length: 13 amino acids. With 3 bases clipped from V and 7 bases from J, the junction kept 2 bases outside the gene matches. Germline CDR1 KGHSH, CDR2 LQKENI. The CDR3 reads CASSPTGHGELFF. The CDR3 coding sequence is TGTGCCAGCTCACCGACAGGGCACGGGGAGCTGTTTTTT.

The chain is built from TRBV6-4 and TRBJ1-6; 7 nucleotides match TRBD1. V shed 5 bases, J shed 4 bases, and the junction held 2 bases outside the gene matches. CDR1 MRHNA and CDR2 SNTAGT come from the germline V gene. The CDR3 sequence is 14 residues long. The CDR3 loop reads CASSRDRYNSPLHF. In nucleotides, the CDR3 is TGTGCCAGCAGTCGGGACAGATATAATTCACCCCTCCACTTT.

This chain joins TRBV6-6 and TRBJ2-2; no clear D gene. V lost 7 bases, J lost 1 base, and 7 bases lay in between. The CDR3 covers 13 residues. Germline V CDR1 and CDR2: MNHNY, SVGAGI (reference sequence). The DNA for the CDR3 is TGTGCCAGCAACTATAGGAACACCGGGGAGCTGTTTTTT. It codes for CASNYRNTGELFF.

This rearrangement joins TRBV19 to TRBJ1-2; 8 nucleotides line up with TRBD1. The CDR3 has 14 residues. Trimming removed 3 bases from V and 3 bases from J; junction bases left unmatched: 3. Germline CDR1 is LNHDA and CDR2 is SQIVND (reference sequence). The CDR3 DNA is TGTGCCAGTAGTATGGACAGGGTTGACTATGGCTACACCTTC. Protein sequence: CASSMDRVDYGYTF.

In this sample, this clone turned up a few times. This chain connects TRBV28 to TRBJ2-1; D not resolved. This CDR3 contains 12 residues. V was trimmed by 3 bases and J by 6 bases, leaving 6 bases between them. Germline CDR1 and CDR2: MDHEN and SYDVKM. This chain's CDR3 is CASSFTANEQFF. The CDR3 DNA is TGTGCCAGCAGTTTTACGGCCAATGAGCAGTTCTTC.

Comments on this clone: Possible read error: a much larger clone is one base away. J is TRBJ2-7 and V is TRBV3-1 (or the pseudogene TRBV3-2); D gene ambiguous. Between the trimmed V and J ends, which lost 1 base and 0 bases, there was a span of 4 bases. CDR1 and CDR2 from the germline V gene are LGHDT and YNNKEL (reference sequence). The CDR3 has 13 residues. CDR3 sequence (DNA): TGTGCCAGCAGCCAAGGGGCCTCCTACGAGCAGTACTTC. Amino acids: CASSQGASYEQYF.

The CDR3 region is CASSLSGRENEQFF. As DNA, the CDR3 is TGCGCCAGCAGCTTAAGCGGGAGGGAGAATGAGCAGTTCTTC. The rearrangement joins TRBV5-1 to TRBJ2-1; 10 bases align to TRBD2. The CDR3 totals 14 residues. The junction had 3 bases not matched to a gene; V was cut back by 2 bases and J by 7 bases. Germline V gene sequence: CDR1 SGHRS, CDR2 YFSETQ.

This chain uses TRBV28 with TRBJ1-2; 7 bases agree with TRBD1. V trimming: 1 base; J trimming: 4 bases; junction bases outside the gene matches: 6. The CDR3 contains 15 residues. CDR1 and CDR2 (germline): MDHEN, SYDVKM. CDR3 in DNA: TGTGCCAGCAGTTTATCTTGGACAGGCTCCTATGGCTACACCTTC. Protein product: CASSLSWTGSYGYTF.